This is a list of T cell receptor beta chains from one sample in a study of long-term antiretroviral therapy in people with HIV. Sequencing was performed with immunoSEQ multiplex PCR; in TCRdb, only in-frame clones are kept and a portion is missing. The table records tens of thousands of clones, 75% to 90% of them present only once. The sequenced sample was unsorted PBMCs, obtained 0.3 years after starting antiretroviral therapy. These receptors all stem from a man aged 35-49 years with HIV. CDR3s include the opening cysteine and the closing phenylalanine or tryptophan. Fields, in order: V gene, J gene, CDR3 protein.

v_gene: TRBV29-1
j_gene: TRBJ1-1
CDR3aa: CSVGSGWGMNTEAFF

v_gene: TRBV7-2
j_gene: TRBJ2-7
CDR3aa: CASRRGTDSYEQYF

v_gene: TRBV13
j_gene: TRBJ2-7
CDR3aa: CASSYRRDRGIHEQYF

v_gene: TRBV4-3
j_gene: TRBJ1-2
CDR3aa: CASSQVVENYGYTF

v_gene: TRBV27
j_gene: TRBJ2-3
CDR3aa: CASSFNARGYPSTDTQYF

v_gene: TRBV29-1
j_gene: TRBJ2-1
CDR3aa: CSAGHYNEQFF

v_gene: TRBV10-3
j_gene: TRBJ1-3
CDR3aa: CAISESTQGGRNTIYF

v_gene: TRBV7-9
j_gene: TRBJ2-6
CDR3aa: CALGGSGANVLTF

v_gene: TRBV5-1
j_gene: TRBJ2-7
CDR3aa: CASSLGEGGASYEQYF

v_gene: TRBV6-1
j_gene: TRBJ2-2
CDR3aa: CASTPGAPNTGELFF

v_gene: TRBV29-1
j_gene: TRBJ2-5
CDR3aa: CSATGGRETQYF

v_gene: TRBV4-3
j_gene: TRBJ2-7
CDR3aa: CASSQDEDPRSMYEQYF

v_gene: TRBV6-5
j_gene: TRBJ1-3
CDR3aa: CASSYSTGSSGNTIYF

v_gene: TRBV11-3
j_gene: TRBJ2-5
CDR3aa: CASSKLAGGKETQYF

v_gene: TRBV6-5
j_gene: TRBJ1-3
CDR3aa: CASSRPRNTIYF

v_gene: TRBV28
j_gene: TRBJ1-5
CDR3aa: CASSASTGASQPQHF

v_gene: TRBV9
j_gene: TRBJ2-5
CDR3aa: CASSVAPDAGQKTQYF

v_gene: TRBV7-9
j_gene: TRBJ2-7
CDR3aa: CASSPGTGPYEQYF

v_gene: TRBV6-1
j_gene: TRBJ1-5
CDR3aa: CASSLGGGPQVQHF

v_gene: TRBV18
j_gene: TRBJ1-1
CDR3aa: CASSPGRKNTEAFF

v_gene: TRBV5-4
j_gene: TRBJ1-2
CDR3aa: CASSLPARANYGYTF

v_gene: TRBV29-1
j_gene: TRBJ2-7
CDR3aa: CSVEDPNREDYEQYF